A single sample is the source of the 3 T cell receptor beta chains below, sequenced in a study of CD8+ T cells in alopecia areata. RNA extraction and reverse transcription yielded cDNA as sequencing template. Libraries were prepared by immunoSEQ multiplex PCR; TCRdb keeps only in-frame clonotypes and omits some of them. The sample presents 200,000 to 300,000 clones, none singletons. Sorting of pooled cutaneous lymph node cells was based on CD4, CD8alpha, NKG2D, NKG2ACE and other markers. Specimen: CD4+ T cells sorted from a lymph node. These receptors all stem from a C3H/HeJ mouse with alopecia areata. Mouse MHC haplotype: H2-k.

This clone was recorded a few times. The gene symbols are mouse symbols. The read halts 4 residues ahead of the CDR3 end, with the missing end drawn from the germline J gene. The chain recombines TRBV5 with TRBJ2-5; 7 bases line up with TRBD1. The CDR3 contains 14 residues. With 3 bases clipped from V and 1 base from J, the junction kept 1 base outside the gene matches. Looked up from germline, CDR1 is LGHNA and CDR2 is YNLKQL (reference sequence). The CDR3 sequence is CASSHGTDQDTQYF. CDR3 DNA, as far as it was read: TGTGCCAGCAGCCACGGGACAGACCAAGAC.

Note on this clone: Genes here carry mouse names. The CDR3 end lies 4 residues beyond the end of the read and is filled in from the germline J gene. The rearrangement links TRBV13-1 to TRBJ2-1; TRBD2 matches 10 bases. The CDR3 length is 15 residues. Germline CDR1 and CDR2: NSHNY and SYGAGN. The CDR3 bases that were read are TGTGCCAGCAGTGATGTGACTGGGGGGCGGCCT. It translates to CASSDVTGGRP. The whole CDR3 reads CASSDVTGGRPEQFF.

In its sample, this clone was seen a few times. Germline and genes here are mouse. The read falls 4 residues short of the CDR3 end, and the missing part is taken from the germline J gene. The V gene is TRBV5, the J gene TRBJ2-1, with 8 bases matching TRBD1. The CDR3 is made up of 16 amino acids. From germline, CDR1 is LGHNA and CDR2 YNLKQL (reference sequence). Germline trimming cut 0 bases from V and 2 bases from J; bases unmatched to any gene: 3. CDR3 residues: CASSQDRGQDYAEQFF. CDR3 DNA (partial): TGTGCCAGCAGCCAAGACAGGGGGCAGGACTATGCT.